A selection of T cell receptor beta chains follows, all from one sample in a study of T cell repertoires in cytomegalovirus infection. No antigen has been assigned to these receptors. Each CDR3 protein gets one entry after TCRdb re-called the reads with MiXCR. The data contain approximately 990,000 distinct CDR3 sequences, less than 40% of them singletons. Specimen: cultured CD8+ T cells from PBMCs, collected from culture after CMV antigen stimulation. The receptors here all came from a human donor in good health (CMV status not recorded). Some clones in this sample may be carry-over from other donors' samples. CDR3s include the opening cysteine and the closing phenylalanine or tryptophan. The D gene is left open where the match is weak. The size of a clone is reported for some rows only, either as once, few or many, or as a class for expanded clones.

V gene,D gene,J gene,clone size,CDR3 length,CDR3 DNA,CDR3 protein
TRBV7-2,.,TRBJ2-3,few,13,TGTGCCAGCACCAGGGGGGCCATGGATACGCAGTATTTT,CASTRGAMDTQYF
TRBV10-3,.,TRBJ1-1,once,14,TGTGCCATCAGTGAGTCCGGCCCGGACACTGAAGCTTTCTTT,CAISESGPDTEAFF
TRBV7-9,.,TRBJ2-5,.,14,TGTGCCAGCAGCTTAGTTGTGGCCCGGGAGACCCAGTACTTC,CASSLVVARETQYF
TRBV4-2,TRBD2,TRBJ2-1,.,19,TGTGCCAGCAGCCAAGATGAGGGACTAGCGGGGGGCCCTTACAATGAGCAGTTCTTC,CASSQDEGLAGGPYNEQFF
TRBV6-5,.,TRBJ2-1,few,14,TGTGCCAGCAGTTACGCGTCAGGGTTAAATGAGCAGTTCTTC,CASSYASGLNEQFF
TRBV7-6,.,TRBJ2-3,.,18,TGTGCCAGCAGCTTAGCCCTCTTGGGGCGGGGTAGCACAGATACGCAGTATTTT,CASSLALLGRGSTDTQYF
TRBV7-6,.,TRBJ2-2,many,16,TGTGCCAGCAGCTTTTTTCCGTGGGGGAACACCGGGGAGCTGTTTTTT,CASSFFPWGNTGELFF
TRBV25-1,.,TRBJ1-5,.,12,TGTGCCAGCAGTGATGGGTTACAGCCCCAGCATTTT,CASSDGLQPQHF
TRBV18,.,TRBJ2-7,.,14,TGTGCCAGCTCAGATCGGGGGGCGCGATACGAGCAGTACTTC,CASSDRGARYEQYF
TRBV7-9,.,TRBJ2-1,few,11,TGTGCCAGCAGCTCCCTAGGCAAGGACTTCTTC,CASSSLGKDFF
TRBV4-1,.,TRBJ2-5,few,13,TGCGCCAGCAGCCAAGGGGCTCTAGAGACCCAGTACTTC,CASSQGALETQYF
TRBV20-1,.,TRBJ1-2,.,12,TGCAGTGCTAGAGATAGGGTGAGGGGCTACACCTTC,CSARDRVRGYTF
TRBV4-3,.,TRBJ1-3,.,12,TGCGCCAGCAGCCAAGATCGAGAAACCATATATTTT,CASSQDRETIYF
TRBV24-1,.,TRBJ2-3,few,15,TGTGCCACCAGAGACGGAGGAACTAGCACAGATACGCAGTATTTT,CATRDGGTSTDTQYF
TRBV7-9,.,TRBJ1-1,few,12,TGTGCCAGCAGCTTTAGTGGCAATGAAGCTTTCTTT,CASSFSGNEAFF
TRBV15,.,TRBJ2-1,.,15,TGTGCCACCAGCAGAGGCATAAGCTCCTACAATGAGCAGTTCTTC,CATSRGISSYNEQFF
TRBV7-3,.,TRBJ2-1,few,15,TGTGCCAGCAGCTTAACCTCCGGGATCGGGGGTGAGCAGTTCTTC,CASSLTSGIGGEQFF
TRBV7-9,TRBD1,TRBJ2-7,few,13,TGTGCCAGCAGCATTTGGGACAGGGAGCACCAGCACTTC,CASSIWDREHQHF
TRBV7-8,.,TRBJ1-1,many,14,TGTGCCAGCAGCTTAGAAATTACAGGGACTGAAGCTTTCTTT,CASSLEITGTEAFF
TRBV6-1,.,TRBJ1-5,few,15,TGTGCCAGCGGCCACGGACAGCGTCCAGATCAGCCCCAGCATTTT,CASGHGQRPDQPQHF
TRBV6-1,.,TRBJ2-2,.,17,TGTGCCAGCAGTTCCCCTCGCGGCCTCGAGGGCACCGGGGAGCTGTTTTTT,CASSSPRGLEGTGELFF
TRBV6-5,.,TRBJ2-3,few,15,TGTGCCAGCAGTTACTCGAGGGGGGGCGCAGATACGCAGTATTTT,CASSYSRGGADTQYF
TRBV6-5,.,TRBJ1-5,.,14,TGTGCCAGCAGTCCGGCCAGGGTGATTCAGCCCCAGCATTTT,CASSPARVIQPQHF